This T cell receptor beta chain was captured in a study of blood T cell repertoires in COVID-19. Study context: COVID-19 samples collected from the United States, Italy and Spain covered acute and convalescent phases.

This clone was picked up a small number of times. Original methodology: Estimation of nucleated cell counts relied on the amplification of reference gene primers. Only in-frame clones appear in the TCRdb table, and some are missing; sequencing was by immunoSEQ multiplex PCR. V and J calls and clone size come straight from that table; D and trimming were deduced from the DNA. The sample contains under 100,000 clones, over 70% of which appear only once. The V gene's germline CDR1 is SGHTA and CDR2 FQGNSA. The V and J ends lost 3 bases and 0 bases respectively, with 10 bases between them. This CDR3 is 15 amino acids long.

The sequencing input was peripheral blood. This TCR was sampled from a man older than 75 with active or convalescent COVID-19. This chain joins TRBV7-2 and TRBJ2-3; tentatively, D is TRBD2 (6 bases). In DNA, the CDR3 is TGTGCCAGCAGCTTGACCGGGACTAGCACAGATACGCAGTATTTT. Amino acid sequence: CASSLTGTSTDTQYF.